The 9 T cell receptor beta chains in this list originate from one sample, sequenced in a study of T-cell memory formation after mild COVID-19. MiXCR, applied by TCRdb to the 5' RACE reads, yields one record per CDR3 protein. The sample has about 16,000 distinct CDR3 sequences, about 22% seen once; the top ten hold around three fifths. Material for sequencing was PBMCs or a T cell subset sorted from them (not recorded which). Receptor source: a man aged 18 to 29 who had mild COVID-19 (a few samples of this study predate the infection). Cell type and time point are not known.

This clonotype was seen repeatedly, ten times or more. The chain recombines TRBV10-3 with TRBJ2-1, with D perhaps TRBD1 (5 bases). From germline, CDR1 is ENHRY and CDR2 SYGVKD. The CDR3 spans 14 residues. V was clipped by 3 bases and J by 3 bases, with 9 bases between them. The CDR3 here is CAISDRVGYNEQFF. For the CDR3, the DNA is TGTGCCATCAGTGACAGGGTAGGCTACAATGAGCAGTTCTTC.

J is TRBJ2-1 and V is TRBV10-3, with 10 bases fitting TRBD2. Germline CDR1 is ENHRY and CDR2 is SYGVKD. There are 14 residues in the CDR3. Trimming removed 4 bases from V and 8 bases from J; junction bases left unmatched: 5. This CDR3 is CAISALAGADEQFF. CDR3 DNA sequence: TGTGCCATCAGTGCTCTAGCGGGGGCCGATGAGCAGTTCTTC.

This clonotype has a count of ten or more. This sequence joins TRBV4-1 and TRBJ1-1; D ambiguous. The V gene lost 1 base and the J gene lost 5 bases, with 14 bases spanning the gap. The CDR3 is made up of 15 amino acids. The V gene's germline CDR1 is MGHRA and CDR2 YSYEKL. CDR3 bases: TGCGCCAGCAGCCAAGGCCTCCTTGACATGACTGAAGCTTTCTTT. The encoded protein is CASSQGLLDMTEAFF.

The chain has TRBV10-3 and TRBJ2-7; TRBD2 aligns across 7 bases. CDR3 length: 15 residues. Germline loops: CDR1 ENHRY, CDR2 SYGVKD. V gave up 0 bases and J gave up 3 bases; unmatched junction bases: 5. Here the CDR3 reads CAISESFPGGYEQYF. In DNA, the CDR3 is TGTGCCATCAGTGAGTCGTTTCCGGGGGGCTACGAGCAGTACTTC.

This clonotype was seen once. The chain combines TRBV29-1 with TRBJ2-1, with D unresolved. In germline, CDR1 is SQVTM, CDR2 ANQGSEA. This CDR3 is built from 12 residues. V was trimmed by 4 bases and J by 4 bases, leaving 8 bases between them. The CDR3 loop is CSVGRRYNEQFF. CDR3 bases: TGCAGCGTTGGCAGGCGGTACAATGAGCAGTTCTTC.

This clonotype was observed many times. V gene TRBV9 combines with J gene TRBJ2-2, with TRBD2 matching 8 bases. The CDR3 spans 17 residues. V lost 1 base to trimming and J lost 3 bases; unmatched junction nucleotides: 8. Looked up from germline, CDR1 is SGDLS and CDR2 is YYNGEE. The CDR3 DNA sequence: TGTGCCAGCAGCGTATTATCCGGGGGGGGATACACCGGGGAGCTGTTTTTT. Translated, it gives CASSVLSGGGYTGELFF.

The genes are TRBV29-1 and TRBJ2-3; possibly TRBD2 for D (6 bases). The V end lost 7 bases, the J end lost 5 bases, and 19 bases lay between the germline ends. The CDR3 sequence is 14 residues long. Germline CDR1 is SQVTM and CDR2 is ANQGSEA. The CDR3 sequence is CSGEVGSGGDTQYF. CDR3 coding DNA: TGCAGCGGGGAAGTGGGGTCCGGGGGAGATACGCAGTATTTT.

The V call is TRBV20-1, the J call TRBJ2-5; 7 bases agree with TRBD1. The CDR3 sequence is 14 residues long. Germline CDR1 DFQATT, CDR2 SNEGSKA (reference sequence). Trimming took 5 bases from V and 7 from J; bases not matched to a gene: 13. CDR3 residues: CSAPFEGQPGTQYF. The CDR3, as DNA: TGCAGTGCTCCTTTTGAGGGACAGCCGGGGACCCAGTACTTC.

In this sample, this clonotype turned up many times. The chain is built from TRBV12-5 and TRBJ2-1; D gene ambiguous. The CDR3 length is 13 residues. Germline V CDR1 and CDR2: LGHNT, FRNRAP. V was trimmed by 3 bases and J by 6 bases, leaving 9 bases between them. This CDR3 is CASGFPWRNEQFF. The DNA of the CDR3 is TGTGCTAGTGGTTTTCCGTGGCGCAATGAGCAGTTCTTC.